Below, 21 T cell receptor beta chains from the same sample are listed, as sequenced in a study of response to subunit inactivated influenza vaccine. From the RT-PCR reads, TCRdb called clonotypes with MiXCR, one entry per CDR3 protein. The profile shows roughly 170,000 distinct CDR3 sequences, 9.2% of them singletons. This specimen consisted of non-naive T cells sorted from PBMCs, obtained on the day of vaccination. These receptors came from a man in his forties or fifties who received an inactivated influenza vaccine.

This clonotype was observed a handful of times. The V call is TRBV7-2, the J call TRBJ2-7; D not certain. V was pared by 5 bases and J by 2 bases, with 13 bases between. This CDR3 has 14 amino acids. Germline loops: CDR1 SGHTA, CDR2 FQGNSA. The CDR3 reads CASSAPPHTYEQYF. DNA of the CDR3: TGTGCCAGCAGCGCACCCCCGCATACCTACGAGCAGTACTTC.

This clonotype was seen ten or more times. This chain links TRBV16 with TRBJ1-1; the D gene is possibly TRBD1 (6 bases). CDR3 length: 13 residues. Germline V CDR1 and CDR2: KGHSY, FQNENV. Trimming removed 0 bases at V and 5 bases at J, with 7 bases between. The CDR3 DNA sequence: TGTGCCAGCAGCCAATCTAGGGGGACTGAAGCTTTCTTT. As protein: CASSQSRGTEAFF.

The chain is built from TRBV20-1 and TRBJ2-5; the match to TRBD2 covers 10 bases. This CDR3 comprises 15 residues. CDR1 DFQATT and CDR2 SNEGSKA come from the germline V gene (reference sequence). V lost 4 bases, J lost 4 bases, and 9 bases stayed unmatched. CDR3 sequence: CSATPLLAGRETQYF. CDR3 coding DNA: TGCAGTGCTACCCCCCTACTAGCGGGAAGAGAGACCCAGTACTTC.

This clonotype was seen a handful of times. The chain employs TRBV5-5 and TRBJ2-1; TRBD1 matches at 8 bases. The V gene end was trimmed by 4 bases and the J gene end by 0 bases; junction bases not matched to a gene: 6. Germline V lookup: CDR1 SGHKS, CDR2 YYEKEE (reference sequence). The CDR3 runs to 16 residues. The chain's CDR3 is CASSGGQVSSYNEQFF. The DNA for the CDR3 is TGTGCCAGCAGCGGGGGACAGGTAAGCTCCTACAATGAGCAGTTCTTC.

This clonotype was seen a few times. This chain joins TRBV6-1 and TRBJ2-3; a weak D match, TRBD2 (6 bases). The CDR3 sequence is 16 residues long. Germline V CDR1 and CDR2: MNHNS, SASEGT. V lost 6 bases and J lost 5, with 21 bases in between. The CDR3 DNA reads TGTGCCAGCAGCAGCCGGGACTCCTATAGTCTAGATACGCAGTATTTT. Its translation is CASSSRDSYSLDTQYF.

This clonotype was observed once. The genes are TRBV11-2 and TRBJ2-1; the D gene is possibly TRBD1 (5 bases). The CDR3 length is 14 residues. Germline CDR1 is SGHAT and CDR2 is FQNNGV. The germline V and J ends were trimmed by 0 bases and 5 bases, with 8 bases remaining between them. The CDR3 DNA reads TGTGCCAGCAGCTTAGACAGGGTCAACAATGAGCAGTTCTTC. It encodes CASSLDRVNNEQFF.

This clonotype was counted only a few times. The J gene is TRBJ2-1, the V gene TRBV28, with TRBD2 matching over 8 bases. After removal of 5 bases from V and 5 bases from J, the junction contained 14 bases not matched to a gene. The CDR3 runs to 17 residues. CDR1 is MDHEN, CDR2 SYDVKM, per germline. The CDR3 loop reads CASSPSLLGRANNEQFF. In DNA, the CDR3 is TGTGCCAGCAGTCCCTCGCTTCTCGGGAGGGCGAACAATGAGCAGTTCTTC.

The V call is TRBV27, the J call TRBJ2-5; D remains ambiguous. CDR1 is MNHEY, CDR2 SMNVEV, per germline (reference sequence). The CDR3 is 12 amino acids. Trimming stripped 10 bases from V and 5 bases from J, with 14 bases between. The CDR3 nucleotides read TGTGCCACACTTAGCCTCGGGGAGACCCAGTACTTC. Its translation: CATLSLGETQYF.

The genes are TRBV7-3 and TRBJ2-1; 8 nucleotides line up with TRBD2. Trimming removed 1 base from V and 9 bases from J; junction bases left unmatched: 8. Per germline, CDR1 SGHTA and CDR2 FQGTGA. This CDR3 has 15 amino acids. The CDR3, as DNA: TGTGCCAGCAGCTTAAGCACGGGAGGGCGGGGTGAGCAGTTCTTC. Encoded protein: CASSLSTGGRGEQFF.

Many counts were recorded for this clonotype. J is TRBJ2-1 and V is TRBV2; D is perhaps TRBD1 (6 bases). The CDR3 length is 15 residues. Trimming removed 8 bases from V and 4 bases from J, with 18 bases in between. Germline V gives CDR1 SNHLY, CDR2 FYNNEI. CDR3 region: CASFLNRDLYNEQFF. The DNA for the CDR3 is TGTGCCAGCTTTTTGAACAGGGATTTATACAATGAGCAGTTCTTC. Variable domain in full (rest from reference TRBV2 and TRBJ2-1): EPEVTQTPSHQVTQMGQEVILRCVPISNHLYFYWYRQILGQKVEFLVSFYNNEISEKSEIFDDQFSVERPDGSNFTLKIRSTKLEDSAMYFCASFLNRDLYNEQFFGPGTRLTVL.

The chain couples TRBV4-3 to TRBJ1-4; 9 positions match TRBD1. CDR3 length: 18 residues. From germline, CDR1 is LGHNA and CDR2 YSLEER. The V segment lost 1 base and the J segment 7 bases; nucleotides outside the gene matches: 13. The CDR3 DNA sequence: TGCGCCAGCAGCCAAGTAATTAATCGGGACAGGGTCGGTGAAAAACTGTTTTTT. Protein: CASSQVINRDRVGEKLFF.

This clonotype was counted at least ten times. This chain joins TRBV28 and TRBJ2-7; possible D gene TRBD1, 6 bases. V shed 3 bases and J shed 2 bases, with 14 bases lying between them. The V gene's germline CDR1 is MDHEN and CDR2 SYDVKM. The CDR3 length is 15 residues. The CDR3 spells CASSFSWNRAYEQYF. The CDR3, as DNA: TGTGCCAGCAGTTTTAGCTGGAACAGGGCCTACGAGCAGTACTTC.

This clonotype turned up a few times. The CDR3 protein is CATSSDRGHTQYF. The CDR3 DNA reads TGTGCCACCAGCAGCGACAGGGGTCATACGCAGTATTTT. This chain uses TRBV15 with TRBJ2-3; 8 bases agree with TRBD1. The ends lost 3 bases at V and 7 bases at J; junction bases unmatched: 3. Germline-derived CDR1 and CDR2 are LNHNV and YYDKDF (reference sequence). This CDR3 is built from 13 residues.

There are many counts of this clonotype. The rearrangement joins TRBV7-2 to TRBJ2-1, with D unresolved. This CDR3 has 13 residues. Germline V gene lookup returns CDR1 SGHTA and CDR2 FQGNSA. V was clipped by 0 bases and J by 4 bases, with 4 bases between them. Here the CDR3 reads CASSLARYNEQFF. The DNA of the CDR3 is TGTGCCAGCAGCTTAGCGCGTTACAATGAGCAGTTCTTC.

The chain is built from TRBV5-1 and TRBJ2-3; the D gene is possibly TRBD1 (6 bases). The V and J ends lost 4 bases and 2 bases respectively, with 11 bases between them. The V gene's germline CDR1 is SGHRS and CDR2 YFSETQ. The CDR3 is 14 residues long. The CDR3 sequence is CASSDRSFTDTQYF. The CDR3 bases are TGCGCCAGCAGCGACAGGAGTTTCACAGATACGCAGTATTTT.

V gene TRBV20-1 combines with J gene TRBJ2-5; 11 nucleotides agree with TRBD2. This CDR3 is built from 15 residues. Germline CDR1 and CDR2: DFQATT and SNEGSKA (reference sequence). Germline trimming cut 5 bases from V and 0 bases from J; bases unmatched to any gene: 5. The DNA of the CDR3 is TGCAGTGCTGGCATAGCGGGGGGGTACCAAGAGACCCAGTACTTC. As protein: CSAGIAGGYQETQYF.

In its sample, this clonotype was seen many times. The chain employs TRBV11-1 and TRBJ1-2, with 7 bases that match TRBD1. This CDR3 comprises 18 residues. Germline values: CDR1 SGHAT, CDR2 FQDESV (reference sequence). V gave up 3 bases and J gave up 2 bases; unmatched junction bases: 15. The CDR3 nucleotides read TGTGCCAGCAGCTTGGAGGGGGCGGCTACCCCCATAAACTATGGCTACACCTTC. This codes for CASSLEGAATPINYGYTF. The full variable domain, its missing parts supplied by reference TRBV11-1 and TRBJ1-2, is EAEVAQSPRYKITEKSQAVAFWCDPISGHATLYWYRQILGQGPELLVQFQDESVVDDSQLPKDRFSAERLKGVDSTLKIQPAELGDSAMYLCASSLEGAATPINYGYTFGSGTRLTVV.

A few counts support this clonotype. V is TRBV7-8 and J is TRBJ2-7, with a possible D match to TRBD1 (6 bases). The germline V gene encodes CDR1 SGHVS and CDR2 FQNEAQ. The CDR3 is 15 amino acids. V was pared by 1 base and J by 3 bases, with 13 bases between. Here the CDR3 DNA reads TGTGCCAGCAGCTTAGGGCCTCAGGGGTTCTACGAGCAGTACTTC. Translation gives CASSLGPQGFYEQYF.

The CDR3 sequence is CASSQYTDTQYF. CDR3 bases: TGTGCCAGCAGCCAATACACAGATACGCAGTATTTT. The rearrangement uses TRBV3-1 and TRBJ2-3; D remains ambiguous. The germline CDR1 and CDR2 sequences are LGHDT and YNNKEL (reference sequence). The CDR3 has 12 amino acids. V lost 2 bases to trimming and J lost 2 bases, with 2 bases between them.

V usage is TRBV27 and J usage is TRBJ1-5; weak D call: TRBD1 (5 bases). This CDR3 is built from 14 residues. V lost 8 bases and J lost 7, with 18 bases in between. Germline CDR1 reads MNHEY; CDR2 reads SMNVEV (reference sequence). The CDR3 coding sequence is TGTGCCAGCGCCGCGGGAGGGGTAAACCAGCCCCAGCATTTT. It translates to CASAAGGVNQPQHF.

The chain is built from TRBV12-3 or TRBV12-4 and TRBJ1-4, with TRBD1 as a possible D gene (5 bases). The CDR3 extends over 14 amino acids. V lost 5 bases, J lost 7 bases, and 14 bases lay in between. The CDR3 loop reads CASSQQVSREKLFF. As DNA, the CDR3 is TGTGCCAGCAGTCAACAGGTGTCTCGTGAAAAACTGTTTTTT.